Below are 25 T cell receptor beta chains sequenced from a single sample in a study of regulatory dendritic cells for organ transplantation. TCRdb keeps only in-frame clones here, not all; method: immunoSEQ multiplex PCR. The sample yields about 30,000 clones, 85% to 90% seen once. The sample comprised naive CD4+ T cells from blood. Subset of the sample: CD45RA+ naive T cells. All receptors derive from a human donor in good health.

The chain is built from TRBV11-3 and TRBJ2-1; the D gene could be TRBD1 or TRBD2 (5 bases each). The germline CDR1 and CDR2 sequences are SGHNT and YENEEA. V was pared by 3 bases and J by 4 bases, with 19 bases between. The CDR3 loop spans 17 amino acids. As DNA, the CDR3 is TGTGCCAGCAGCTTGGGGACCGGGGCGACCGCTTACAATGAGCAGTTCTTC. This encodes CASSLGTGATAYNEQFF.

The rearrangement joins TRBV27 to TRBJ1-5; tentatively, D is TRBD1 (6 bases). Trimming stripped 5 bases from V and 5 bases from J, with 10 bases between. CDR1 is MNHEY and CDR2 is SMNVEV in the germline V gene (reference sequence). The CDR3 totals 13 residues. The CDR3 nucleotides are TGTGCCAGCAGTCACAGGGAAGATCAGCCCCAGCATTTT. Translated, it gives CASSHREDQPQHF.

The J gene is TRBJ1-1, the V gene TRBV18; 9 bases are shared with TRBD1. Germline CDR1 and CDR2: KGHSH and LQKENI. The CDR3 totals 16 residues. Germline trimming cut 4 bases from V and 7 bases from J; bases unmatched to any gene: 13. CDR3 DNA sequence: TGTGCCAGCTCACTACTCCTGGGACAGGGCCTTAATGAAGCTTTCTTT. It translates to CASSLLLGQGLNEAFF.

V is TRBV9 and J is TRBJ2-3; TRBD2 agrees at 10 bases. The CDR3 runs to 16 residues. Germline lookup yields CDR1 SGDLS and CDR2 YYNGEE. V gave up 2 bases and J gave up 3 bases; unmatched junction bases: 6. The CDR3 nucleotides are TGTGCCAGCAGCGTCCAGCGGGGGGGGAGAACAGATACGCAGTATTTT. Amino acid sequence: CASSVQRGGRTDTQYF.

The chain couples TRBV19 to TRBJ1-1, with D possibly being TRBD1 (6 bases). V was pared by 5 bases and J by 4 bases, with 29 bases between. Germline loops: CDR1 LNHDA, CDR2 SQIVND (reference sequence). The CDR3 is 19 amino acids. The CDR3 DNA reads TGTGCCAGTAGTCCCAGGGGATGGGCCACAAGGTACCGAGGCACTGAAGCTTTCTTT. As protein: CASSPRGWATRYRGTEAFF.

The gene calls are TRBV19 and TRBJ1-6; D not certain. The CDR3 consists of 16 residues. The germline gives CDR1 LNHDA, CDR2 SQIVND (reference sequence). V lost 5 bases and J lost 9, with 20 bases in between. The CDR3 DNA reads TGTGCCAGTAGTCCCCATGATGCGTGGAATGCTTCACCCCTCCACTTT. Residues: CASSPHDAWNASPLHF.

Comment on this clone: Sequence at one end of the junction differs from germline and may be a read error. The chain carries TRBV18 and TRBJ2-7; D may be TRBD1 (5 bases). Germline V gene sequence: CDR1 KGHSH, CDR2 LQKENI. The CDR3 consists of 13 residues. The CDR3 sequence: CASSPPDIDEQYF. CDR3 nucleotides: TGTGCCAGCTCCCCACCGGACATCGACGAGCAGTACTTC.

This clone was detected a few times. The J gene is TRBJ2-2, the V gene TRBV7-2; 8 bases align to TRBD1. Trimming removed 5 bases from V and 4 bases from J; junction bases left unmatched: 9. The CDR3 loop spans 16 amino acids. Germline CDR1 SGHTA, CDR2 FQGNSA. CDR3 DNA sequence: TGTGCCAGCAGCAACCAGGGGGCGCGCGGCACCGGGGAGCTGTTTTTT. Translating gives CASSNQGARGTGELFF.

The gene calls are TRBV18 and TRBJ1-2; possibly TRBD1 for D (5 bases). The CDR3 runs 17 residues. Trimming shortened V by 2 bases and J by 5 bases, and 21 bases separated the two germline ends. The germline V gene encodes CDR1 KGHSH and CDR2 LQKENI. The CDR3 loop reads CASSPTMAQGGVYGYTF. The CDR3 nucleotides read TGTGCCAGCTCACCAACCATGGCTCAGGGTGGCGTATATGGCTACACCTTC.

This chain links TRBV10-3 with TRBJ2-7; D unclear. Germline-derived CDR1 and CDR2 are ENHRY and SYGVKD. Trimming left V 3 bases short and J 3 bases short, with 6 bases between. The CDR3 sequence is 12 residues long. CDR3 sequence: CAISERDYEQYF. The CDR3, as DNA: TGTGCCATCAGTGAAAGAGACTACGAGCAGTACTTC.

This clone appeared once. The rearrangement links TRBV4-2 to TRBJ2-7; TRBD2 matches at 14 bases. Germline loops: CDR1 LGHNA, CDR2 YNFKEQ. This CDR3 is 15 amino acids long. J lost 5 bases, V lost 3 bases, and 3 bases had no gene match. CDR3 nucleotide sequence: TGTGCCAGCAGCCAGGGACTAGCGGGAGTCAACGAGCAGTACTTC. Translation gives CASSQGLAGVNEQYF.

This clone was seen just once. The chain carries TRBV9 and TRBJ1-4, with D possibly being TRBD1 (6 bases). This CDR3 region has 15 residues. Germline V gene sequence: CDR1 SGDLS, CDR2 YYNGEE. V was trimmed by 1 base and J by 6 bases, leaving 13 bases between them. The CDR3 sequence is CASSVQGKRHEKLFF. CDR3 sequence (DNA): TGTGCCAGCAGCGTACAGGGGAAGCGGCATGAAAAACTGTTTTTT. The full variable domain, with the rest looked up from reference TRBV9 and TRBJ1-4, is DSGVTQTPKHLITATGQRVTLRCSPRSGDLSVYWYQQSLDQGLQFLIQYYNGEERAKGNILERFSAQQFPDLHSELNLSSLELGDSALYFCASSVQGKRHEKLFFGSGTQLSVL.

This rearrangement joins TRBV7-2 to TRBJ1-2; 7 nucleotides line up with TRBD1. Trimming removed 5 bases from V and 4 bases from J; junction bases left unmatched: 7. From germline, CDR1 is SGHTA and CDR2 FQGNSA. The CDR3 is 14 residues long. CDR3 DNA sequence: TGTGCCAGCAGCCTATCAGGGGGGTCCTATGGCTACACCTTC. Amino acid sequence: CASSLSGGSYGYTF.

The V and J genes are TRBV7-3 and TRBJ2-2, with 13 positions matching TRBD2. V gave up 5 bases and J gave up 3 bases; unmatched junction bases: 9. Germline loops: CDR1 SGHTA, CDR2 FQGTGA. This CDR3 is 18 amino acids long. The CDR3 DNA reads as TGTGCCAGCAGCCTTCGCCCGACTAGCGGGAGGCACACCGGGGAGCTGTTTTTT. This sequence encodes CASSLRPTSGRHTGELFF.

This rearrangement joins TRBV29-1 to TRBJ1-4, with 8 bases lining up with TRBD1. This CDR3 has 15 amino acids. CDR1 is SQVTM, CDR2 ANQGSEA, per germline. CDR3 in amino acids: CSVWGQEDLEGKLFF. The CDR3 DNA sequence: TGCAGTGTCTGGGGACAGGAAGACCTCGAAGGAAAACTGTTTTTT.

The J gene is TRBJ2-7, the V gene TRBV5-5; D is ambiguous. From germline, CDR1 is SGHKS and CDR2 YYEKEE (reference sequence). V was pared by 5 bases and J by 6 bases, with 18 bases between. This CDR3 comprises 14 residues. For the CDR3, the DNA is TGTGCCAGCAGTCGACGTGGGCCAGCAGGCGAGCAGTACTTC. Translated, it gives CASSRRGPAGEQYF.

The J gene is TRBJ2-2, the V gene TRBV2, with 14 bases identical to TRBD2. The V segment lost 7 bases and the J segment 4 bases; nucleotides outside the gene matches: 5. This CDR3 spans 16 amino acids. Germline V gene sequence: CDR1 SNHLY, CDR2 FYNNEI. The CDR3 DNA sequence: TGTGCCAGCATGGGACTAGCGGGGGCGGGCACCGGGGAGCTGTTTTTT. Translating gives CASMGLAGAGTGELFF.

This rearrangement joins TRBV7-8 to TRBJ2-7, with 8 bases lining up with TRBD2. J was trimmed by 3 bases and V by 2 bases; bases with no gene match: 6. The CDR3 contains 15 residues. CDR1 is SGHVS, CDR2 FQNEAQ, per germline. CDR3 in amino acids: CASSLLSLAGYEQYF. The DNA for the CDR3 is TGTGCCAGCAGCTTACTATCTCTAGCGGGCTACGAGCAGTACTTC.

This chain links TRBV9 with TRBJ1-1, with D maybe TRBD1 (6 bases). Germline values: CDR1 SGDLS, CDR2 YYNGEE. V was clipped by 5 bases and J by 1 base, with 15 bases between them. The CDR3 is made up of 15 amino acids. The CDR3 sequence: CASSGRGQGNTEAFF. The CDR3 region has the DNA TGTGCCAGCAGTGGGCGGGGGCAGGGGAACACTGAAGCTTTCTTT.

The V call is TRBV19, the J call TRBJ2-1, with 7 bases fitting TRBD1. The length of the CDR3 is 14 residues. The germline V gene has CDR1 LNHDA and CDR2 SQIVND (reference sequence). V gave up 6 bases and J gave up 1 base; unmatched junction bases: 3. The CDR3: CASSRGQSYNEQFF. CDR3 DNA sequence: TGTGCCAGTAGCCGGGGACAGTCCTACAATGAGCAGTTCTTC. Filled out from reference TRBV19 and TRBJ2-1, the complete variable domain reads DGGITQSPKYLFRKEGQNVTLSCEQNLNHDAMYWYRQDPGQGLRLIYYSQIVNDFQKGDIAEGYSVSREKKESFPLTVTSAQKNPTAFYLCASSRGQSYNEQFFGPGTRLTVL.

The V call is TRBV28, the J call TRBJ1-5; 9 bases agree with TRBD1. Looked up from germline, CDR1 is MDHEN and CDR2 is SYDVKM. The CDR3 length is 15 residues. The J segment lost 7 bases and the V segment lost 4 bases, leaving 8 bases of the junction unmatched. The CDR3: CASSSPGTGRQPQHF. The CDR3 DNA sequence: TGTGCCAGCAGTTCTCCCGGGACAGGGAGGCAGCCCCAGCATTTT.

The rearrangement links TRBV19 to TRBJ2-5; 7 bases are a match to TRBD1. The CDR3 totals 13 residues. The germline gives CDR1 LNHDA, CDR2 SQIVND (reference sequence). V lost 5 bases to trimming and J lost 5 bases; unmatched junction nucleotides: 5. The CDR3 reads CASSPQGRETQYF. CDR3 sequence (DNA): TGTGCCAGTAGTCCACAGGGGCGGGAGACCCAGTACTTC.

This clone occurred once. This chain connects TRBV19 to TRBJ1-2; 7 bases match TRBD1. Looked up from germline, CDR1 is LNHDA and CDR2 is SQIVND (reference sequence). The trim removed 5 bases at V and 6 bases at J, leaving 9 bases unmatched. This CDR3 spans 14 amino acids. CDR3 sequence: CASSVDREGDGYTF. DNA of the CDR3: TGTGCCAGTAGTGTTGACAGGGAGGGAGATGGCTACACCTTC.

The chain couples TRBV4-3 to TRBJ2-3; D unresolved. This CDR3 has 17 amino acids. Trimming stripped 0 bases from V and 0 bases from J, with 13 bases between. Looked up from germline, CDR1 is LGHNA and CDR2 is YSLEER. This chain's CDR3 is CASSQDRSSPSTDTQYF. Here the CDR3 DNA reads TGCGCCAGCAGCCAAGACCGAAGCAGCCCTAGCACAGATACGCAGTATTTT.

The gene calls are TRBV28 and TRBJ2-3; TRBD1 matches at 8 bases. The CDR3 spans 15 residues. Germline V gene data show CDR1 as MDHEN and CDR2 as SYDVKM. Trimming took 7 bases from V and 4 from J; bases not matched to a gene: 10. The CDR3 region is CASKKTGGPADTQYF. The DNA of the CDR3 is TGTGCCAGCAAAAAAACAGGGGGGCCAGCAGATACGCAGTATTTT.